These 6 T cell receptor beta chains originate from one sample sequenced in a study of beta chain features in type 1 diabetes. Expressed TCRB transcripts were sequenced because the entire RNA isolate underwent reverse transcription. Generated by immunoSEQ multiplex PCR, the TCRdb table keeps only in-frame clones and is missing some. The sample includes 850,000 to 900,000 clones, 17% seen only once; the top ten take about 0.025%. The sequencing input was naive CD4+ T cells from blood. The receptors shown here come from a woman aged 18-29 years in good health.

The chain combines TRBV5-4 with TRBJ1-5; a weak D match, TRBD1 (5 bases). Trimming cost V 4 bases and J 5 bases, with 13 bases left between them. The germline CDR1 and CDR2 sequences are SGHNT and YYREEE (reference sequence). This CDR3 comprises 14 residues. CDR3 in amino acids: CASSQGRDDQPQHF. CDR3 nucleotides: TGTGCCAGCAGCCAAGGCAGGGATGATCAGCCCCAGCATTTT. Looking up the rest from reference TRBV5-4 and TRBJ1-5 gives the full variable domain: ETGVTQSPTHLIKTRGQQVTLRCSSQSGHNTVSWYQQALGQGPQFIFQYYREEENGRGNFPPRFSGLQFPNYSSELNVNALELDDSALYLCASSQGRDDQPQHFGDGTRLSIL.

The chain has TRBV19 and TRBJ1-5; D perhaps matches TRBD1 (5 bases). CDR1 is LNHDA and CDR2 is SQIVND in the germline V gene (reference sequence). CDR3 size: 16 residues. Deletions cut 6 bases from V and 0 bases from J, with 15 bases between. CDR3 sequence reads: CASRRNRDGSNQPQHF. DNA of the CDR3: TGTGCCAGTAGGCGTAACCGGGACGGTAGCAATCAGCCCCAGCATTTT.

This clone was counted ten times or more. The V call is TRBV7-9, the J call TRBJ1-1; tentatively, D is TRBD1 (6 bases). The germline V gene encodes CDR1 SEHNR and CDR2 FQNEAQ (reference sequence). V lost 4 bases, J lost 7 bases, and 10 bases lay in between. The CDR3 contains 12 residues. The chain's CDR3 is CASSSGQIEAFF. The CDR3 bases are TGTGCCAGCAGCTCCGGACAGATTGAAGCTTTCTTT.

The rearrangement links TRBV19 to TRBJ1-1, with 7 bases lining up with TRBD1. The length of the CDR3 is 14 residues. Unmatched junction bases numbered 5, after V lost 3 bases and J lost 4 bases. CDR1 and CDR2 from the germline V gene are LNHDA and SQIVND (reference sequence). Here the CDR3 DNA reads TGTGCCAGTAGTATTAGTGGACAGGCCACTGAAGCTTTCTTT. Translated: CASSISGQATEAFF.

CDR3 in amino acids: CASSLWGLHGYTF. CDR3 in DNA: TGTGCCAGCAGTTTATGGGGGCTCCATGGCTACACCTTC. J is TRBJ1-2 and V is TRBV28, with D perhaps matching TRBD1 (5 bases). This CDR3 contains 13 residues. The germline CDR1 and CDR2 sequences are MDHEN and SYDVKM. Trimming shortened V by 0 bases and J by 6 bases, and 8 bases separated the two germline ends.

A few counts support this clone. The V and J genes are TRBV7-3 and TRBJ2-1, with 10 bases matching TRBD2. Germline values: CDR1 SGHTA, CDR2 FQGTGA. The ends lost 5 bases at V and 3 bases at J; junction bases unmatched: 4. There are 15 residues in the CDR3. CDR3 in DNA: TGTGCCAGCAGCCTAGCGGGAGCCGTCTACAATGAGCAGTTCTTC. Its protein is CASSLAGAVYNEQFF.